This T cell receptor (beta chain) was sequenced for a study of identical twins. Study-wide results and limits: Monozygotic twin pairs showed more out-of-frame TCR alpha sharing than models estimated. The more abundant beta clonotypes in cord blood had fewer insertions, and memory repertoires did not show this.

This clonotype has a handful of counts. The antigen remains unidentified. cDNA carried unique molecular identifiers, and a universal primer site was added by template switching. Each CDR3 protein gets one entry after TCRdb re-called the 5' RACE reads with MiXCR. The data hold around 1.7 million distinct CDR3 sequences, with more than 30% observed a single time. This CDR3 comprises 12 residues. With 2 bases removed from V and 6 bases from J, the gap between germline ends came to 8 bases. The germline V gene has CDR1 SGHAT and CDR2 FQNNGV. This TCR was recovered from a newborn girl in good health. The sequencing input was cord blood. The chain has TRBV11-2 and TRBJ2-7; no definite D call. The CDR3: CASSLLEAEQYF. The CDR3 DNA reads TGTGCCAGCAGCTTACTAGAGGCCGAGCAGTACTTC.